This T cell receptor (beta chain) was identified in a study of technical replicates of blood from a handful of donors. Measured with immunoSEQ multiplex PCR; TCRdb has only the in-frame clones, and not every one. The data hold more than 75,000 clones, with 80% to 90% observed a single time. Per germline, CDR1 SNHLY and CDR2 FYNNEI. The CDR3 consists of 16 residues. The V segment lost 4 bases and the J segment 12 bases; nucleotides outside the gene matches: 15. V gene TRBV2 combines with J gene TRBJ2-6; 7 bases match TRBD1. This clonotype originated in a human donor in good health. Some clones in this sample may be carry-over from other donors' samples. What was sequenced was PBMCs. CDR3 bases: TGTGCCAGCAGTGGGGAGAGGGGGCTAGGCTTTGTCGTCCTGACTTTC. Its translation: CASSGERGLGFVVLTF.